Below, 14 T cell receptor beta chains from the same sample are listed, as sequenced in a study of blood T cell repertoires in COVID-19. Some clones are missing from TCRdb's copy, which holds only in-frame ones; the method was immunoSEQ multiplex PCR. The sample has a few hundred thousand clones; around 85% are singletons. Source material: peripheral blood. Receptors were obtained from a woman aged 25 to 45 who had recovered from COVID-19.

The J gene is TRBJ2-7, the V gene TRBV14; 7 bases line up with TRBD1. The germline V gene has CDR1 SGHDN and CDR2 FVKESK. The CDR3 has 15 residues. V dropped 1 base and J dropped 1; count of bases not matched to a gene: 4. DNA of the CDR3: TGTGCCAGCAGCCAAGGGACAGGACCTTCCTACGAGCAGTACTTC. Translation gives CASSQGTGPSYEQYF.

The CDR3 sequence is CASRLAGVAYEQYF. The CDR3 nucleotides are TGTGCCAGCAGACTAGCGGGAGTAGCCTACGAGCAGTACTTC. This chain connects TRBV6-6 to TRBJ2-7; 11 nucleotides match TRBD2. This CDR3 is 14 amino acids long. CDR1 is MNHNY, CDR2 SVGAGI, per germline (reference sequence). J gave up 2 bases and V 6 bases, and 3 bases lay outside the gene matches.

A few counts support this clone. The V and J genes are TRBV7-6 and TRBJ2-2; the match to TRBD2 covers 12 bases. This CDR3 spans 16 amino acids. The germline gives CDR1 SGHVS, CDR2 FNYEAQ. The ends lost 5 bases at V and 6 bases at J; junction bases unmatched: 7. CDR3 region: CASSRGLAGRSGELFF. The DNA for the CDR3 is TGTGCCAGCAGCCGAGGACTAGCGGGACGGTCCGGGGAGCTGTTTTTT.

The rearrangement links TRBV7-8 to TRBJ2-2, with 9 bases that match TRBD1. The CDR3 loop spans 15 amino acids. Per germline, CDR1 SGHVS and CDR2 FQNEAQ. V lost 3 bases, J lost 6 bases, and 5 bases stayed unmatched. This chain's CDR3 is CASSFRDRESGELFF. CDR3 DNA: TGTGCCAGCAGCTTCCGGGACAGGGAATCCGGGGAGCTGTTTTTT.

This chain links TRBV9 with TRBJ2-3, with TRBD2 identical over 8 bases. With V trimmed by 3 bases and J by 1 base, 1 base remained unmatched. This CDR3 has 14 residues. Germline lookup yields CDR1 SGDLS and CDR2 YYNGEE. This chain's CDR3 is CASSARGGTDTQYF. The DNA for the CDR3 is TGTGCCAGCAGCGCGCGGGGGGGCACAGATACGCAGTATTTT.

The chain has TRBV19 and TRBJ1-5; possible D gene TRBD1, 6 bases. CDR1 LNHDA and CDR2 SQIVND come from the germline V gene (reference sequence). This CDR3 is 16 amino acids long. Deletions cut 4 bases from V and 4 bases from J, with 17 bases between. DNA for the CDR3: TGTGCCAGTAGTACCCCCCGGACAGTCGAGAATCAGCCCCAGCATTTT. Its protein product is CASSTPRTVENQPQHF.

The chain combines TRBV7-9 with TRBJ2-2; possible D gene TRBD1, 6 bases. The CDR3 extends over 15 amino acids. The V and J ends lost 3 bases and 6 bases respectively, with 14 bases between them. Germline V gene lookup returns CDR1 SEHNR and CDR2 FQNEAQ (reference sequence). The CDR3: CASSFSQGGAGELFF. The DNA of the CDR3 is TGTGCCAGCAGCTTTTCACAGGGCGGCGCCGGGGAGCTGTTTTTT.

The genes are TRBV5-8 and TRBJ2-6, with a possible D match to TRBD2 (5 bases). The CDR3 has 15 amino acids. Between the trimmed V and J ends, which lost 4 bases and 2 bases, there was a span of 10 bases. Per the germline V gene, CDR1 is SGHTS and CDR2 is YDEGEE. CDR3 amino acids: CASSLAGTGANVLTF. For the CDR3, the DNA is TGTGCCAGCAGCCTCGCGGGTACTGGGGCCAACGTCCTGACTTTC.

This chain links TRBV6-5 with TRBJ1-1, with no clear D. The germline CDR1 and CDR2 sequences are MNHEY and SVGAGI. V shed 8 bases and J shed 2 bases, with 15 bases lying between them. The CDR3 loop spans 14 amino acids. The CDR3: CASCRVSYNTEAFF. The CDR3 DNA reads TGTGCCAGCTGCCGGGTTTCGTACAACACTGAAGCTTTCTTT.

V and J are TRBV9 and TRBJ2-1; 14 bases fit TRBD2. Germline lookup yields CDR1 SGDLS and CDR2 YYNGEE. The CDR3 length is 21 residues. V gave up 0 bases and J gave up 6 bases; unmatched junction bases: 17. The CDR3 coding sequence is TGTGCCAGCAGCGTAGAGCTTAAGGGGGGGACTAGCGGGAGAGTCCGCAATGAGCAGTTCTTC. It specifies CASSVELKGGTSGRVRNEQFF.

The rearrangement uses TRBV9 and TRBJ2-2; 7 bases align to TRBD1. V shed 4 bases and J 7 bases; nucleotides not matched to a gene: 13. The CDR3 runs 16 residues. Germline V gives CDR1 SGDLS, CDR2 YYNGEE. The CDR3 is CASSSRVGGDGGELFF. The CDR3 DNA reads TGTGCCAGCAGCTCGAGGGTAGGGGGCGATGGCGGGGAGCTGTTTTTT.

The chain joins TRBV6-5 to TRBJ1-1; TRBD1 is a possible D gene (5 bases). CDR1 is MNHEY and CDR2 is SVGAGI in the germline V gene. Trimming cost V 8 bases and J 3 bases, with 16 bases left between them. The length of the CDR3 is 14 residues. The CDR3 loop is CASRQSGWHTEAFF. The CDR3 region has the DNA TGTGCCAGCCGACAGTCCGGGTGGCACACTGAAGCTTTCTTT.

This chain links TRBV5-6 with TRBJ1-4; D remains ambiguous. Germline V gives CDR1 SGHDT, CDR2 YYEEEE. Trimming cost V 4 bases and J 8 bases, with 15 bases left between them. The CDR3 contains 14 residues. CDR3 DNA sequence: TGTGCCAGCAGCCCCGGCCCCGGGGAAGAAAAACTGTTTTTT. It specifies CASSPGPGEEKLFF.

This clone appeared a single time. The rearrangement uses TRBV28 and TRBJ2-5; TRBD2 agrees at 8 bases. The CDR3 spans 13 residues. Germline CDR1 reads MDHEN; CDR2 reads SYDVKM. The J segment lost 5 bases and the V segment lost 5 bases, leaving 4 bases of the junction unmatched. The CDR3 here is CASSPRGEETQYF. CDR3 DNA: TGTGCCAGCAGTCCGCGGGGGGAGGAGACCCAGTACTTC.